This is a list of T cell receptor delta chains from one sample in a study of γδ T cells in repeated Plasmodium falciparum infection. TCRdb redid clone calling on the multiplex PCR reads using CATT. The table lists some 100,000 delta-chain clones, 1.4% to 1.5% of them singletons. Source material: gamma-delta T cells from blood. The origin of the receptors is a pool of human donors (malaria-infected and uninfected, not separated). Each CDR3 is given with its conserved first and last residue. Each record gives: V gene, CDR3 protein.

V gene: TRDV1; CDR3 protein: CALGTIYPYCDDKLIF
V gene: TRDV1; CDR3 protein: CALGELSLRAGDDDTDKLIF
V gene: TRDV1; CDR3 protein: CALGERGRPYWGLYTDKLIF
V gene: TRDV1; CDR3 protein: CALGELLISDWGILNTDKLIF
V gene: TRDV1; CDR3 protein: CALGTRGGIRRVGKLIF
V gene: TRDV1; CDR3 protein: CALGELAPLGDYKLIF
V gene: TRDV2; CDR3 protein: CACDLTGGYGSSWDTRQMFF
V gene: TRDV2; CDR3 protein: CACDPLHGLGAKYTDKLIF
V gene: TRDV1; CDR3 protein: CALGVEPESRQNWGIRESRISLTDKLIF
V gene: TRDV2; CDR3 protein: CACDTLGSKYTDKLIF
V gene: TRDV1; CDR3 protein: CALGTSFLQAYWGIYTDKLIF
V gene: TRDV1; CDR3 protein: CALGEQRRIDWGIGPDKLIF
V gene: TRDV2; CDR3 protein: CACDSLTGGDSATLSVPDKLIF
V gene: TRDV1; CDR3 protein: CALGELGWGIHAPSKLIF
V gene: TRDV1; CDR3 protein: CALGDRSFLPRYTDKLIF
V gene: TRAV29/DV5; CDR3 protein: CAASPFWRGLHTDKLIF
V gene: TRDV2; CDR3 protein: CACEYWGSSWDTRQMFF
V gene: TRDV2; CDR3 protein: CACDPHRAQKYTDKLIF
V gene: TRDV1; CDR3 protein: CALGELLGDTPGLIF
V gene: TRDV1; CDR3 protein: CALGDRTYSWDTRQMFF
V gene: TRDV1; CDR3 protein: CALGGLTGGLYTDKLIF
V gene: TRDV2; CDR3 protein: CACDTWGLTAQLFF
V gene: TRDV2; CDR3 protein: CACDSIGMPVLGDTDKLIF
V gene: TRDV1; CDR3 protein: CALGELPGLGRVRFKLIF
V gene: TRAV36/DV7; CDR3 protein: CAVFLAFLPRGIWSLSTGYTDKLIF
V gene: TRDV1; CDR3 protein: CALGELPHNWGICNDKLIF
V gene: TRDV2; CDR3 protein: CACGHSYVLGDTSYTDKLIF
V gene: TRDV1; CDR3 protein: CALGDFPSEWGMVKLIF
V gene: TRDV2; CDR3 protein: CACDTVRFLGDTSTHTDKLIF
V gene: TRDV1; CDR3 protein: CALGALNFPALLKYTDKLIF
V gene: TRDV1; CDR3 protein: CALGPSSRRTGGHDTDKLIF
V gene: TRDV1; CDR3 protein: CALGERTDPTWGSTDKLIF
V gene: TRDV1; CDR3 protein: CALGEIDLPTTLGIYTDKLIF
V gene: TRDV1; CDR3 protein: CALGECKLRGAYTDKLIF
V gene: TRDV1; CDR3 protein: CALGEPISFLRRTQALIF
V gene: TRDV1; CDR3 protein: CALGGTRWGYTDKLIF
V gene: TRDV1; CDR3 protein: CALGARIPRLRTLFWGILDKLIF
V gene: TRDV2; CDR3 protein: CACDTVGTYTDKLIF
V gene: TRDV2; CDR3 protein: CACEAMGDPLGKLIF
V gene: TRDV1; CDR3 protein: CALGELLPGMWGIRWGRARPLIF
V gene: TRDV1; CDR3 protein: CALGEPGPVPRLYWGTTPKYTDKLIF
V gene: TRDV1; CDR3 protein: CALGDHWGVLYTDKLIF
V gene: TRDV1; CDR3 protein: CALGIPKYTYKLIF
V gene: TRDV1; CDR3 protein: CALGEPGVLGVTDKLIF
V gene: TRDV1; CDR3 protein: CALGIPTGGYYTDKLIF
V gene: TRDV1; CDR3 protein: CALGESILQNIWGIRADKLIF
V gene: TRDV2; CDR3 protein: CACDTGGTGGVHLSSWDTRQMFF
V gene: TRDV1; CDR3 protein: CALGELPPWGIRTDKLIF
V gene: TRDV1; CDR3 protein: CALVGDTQYTDKLIF
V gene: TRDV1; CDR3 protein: CALVPKSSNRTGGYRELIF
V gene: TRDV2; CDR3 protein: CACDPITGDLRLIF
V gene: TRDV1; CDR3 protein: CALGELYHSYYTGGRGGRAEKLIF